This T cell receptor (beta chain) was retrieved from a study of blood T cell repertoires in COVID-19. Study-level background: Some COVID-19 samples were acute and others convalescent; all came from the United States, Italy and Spain.

Trimming cost V 4 bases and J 2 bases; bases outside gene matches: 6. The length of the CDR3 is 16 residues. Germline CDR1 and CDR2: MNHEY and SMNVEV (reference sequence). This clone has a handful of counts. TCRdb's table, derived via immunoSEQ multiplex PCR, lists solely in-frame clones and lacks some. The sample has approximately 190,000 clones; approximately 91% are singletons. The material sequenced was peripheral blood. V is TRBV27 and J is TRBJ2-2; 8 bases match TRBD1. The source is a man between 65 and 79 years old with active or convalescent COVID-19. CDR3 sequence reads: CASSSVDRANTGELFF. DNA for the CDR3: TGTGCCAGCAGTTCCGTGGACAGGGCCAACACCGGGGAGCTGTTTTTT.